The 26 T cell receptor beta chains below all came from one sample that was sequenced in a study of cytomegalovirus exposure and HLA in healthy donors. PCR primers comprised 60 Vbeta and 13 Jbeta primers. Clones were sequenced by immunoSEQ multiplex PCR, and TCRdb holds only the in-frame ones, with some missing. This table has 150,000 to 200,000 clones, around 85% appearing once. Sequenced input: PBMCs. The receptor set was obtained from a man between 18 and 29 years old in good health and CMV-seropositive.

CDR3 residues: CASSPTGGVGNEKLFF. The CDR3 bases are TGTGCCAGCAGCCCGACAGGGGGCGTCGGTAATGAAAAACTGTTTTTT. This chain connects TRBV9 to TRBJ1-4; 10 nucleotides agree with TRBD1. The CDR3 is made up of 16 amino acids. Per germline, CDR1 SGDLS and CDR2 YYNGEE. J was trimmed by 4 bases and V by 4 bases; bases with no gene match: 7.

The rearrangement joins TRBV7-9 to TRBJ2-2, with a tentative D call TRBD1 (7 bases). V shed 10 bases and J shed 4 bases, with 13 bases lying between them. Looked up from germline, CDR1 is SEHNR and CDR2 is FQNEAQ (reference sequence). The CDR3 has 13 residues. The chain's CDR3 is CAKPGGRTGELFF. The CDR3, as DNA: TGTGCCAAACCAGGGGGGCGCACCGGGGAGCTGTTTTTT.

This chain uses TRBV7-6 with TRBJ2-5; D unclear. Germline CDR1 reads SGHVS; CDR2 reads FNYEAQ. The CDR3 consists of 15 residues. With 0 bases removed from V and 5 bases from J, the gap between germline ends came to 13 bases. The CDR3 loop reads CASSLAGRVRETQYF. The CDR3 coding sequence is TGTGCCAGCAGCTTAGCGGGCCGAGTAAGGGAGACCCAGTACTTC.

This chain joins TRBV18 and TRBJ1-3; D unclear. Germline CDR1 reads KGHSH; CDR2 reads LQKENI. V dropped 6 bases and J dropped 1 base, with 13 bases sitting between them. The CDR3 runs 15 residues. CDR3 loop: CASSVEEVSGNTIYF. CDR3 DNA: TGTGCCAGCTCGGTTGAGGAGGTTTCTGGAAACACCATATATTTT.

V gene TRBV10-3 combines with J gene TRBJ1-4; D uncertain. Germline V gene sequence: CDR1 ENHRY, CDR2 SYGVKD. Trimming cost V 3 bases and J 3 bases, with 11 bases left between them. CDR3 length: 15 amino acids. The CDR3 DNA reads TGTGCCATCAGTGACGCAGGCAACCCTAATGAAAAACTGTTTTTT. Its protein is CAISDAGNPNEKLFF.

This chain uses TRBV5-1 with TRBJ2-2; possibly TRBD2 for D (6 bases). The CDR3 extends over 15 amino acids. Trimming left V 7 bases short and J 0 bases short, with 13 bases between. The germline V gene has CDR1 SGHRS and CDR2 YFSETQ. Here the CDR3 reads CASRLSGANTGELFF. CDR3 in DNA: TGCGCCAGCCGGCTTAGCGGAGCGAACACCGGGGAGCTGTTTTTT.

The chain recombines TRBV7-3 with TRBJ2-2, with D perhaps matching TRBD2 (6 bases). V was clipped by 5 bases and J by 5 bases, with 21 bases between them. CDR3 size: 17 residues. Germline values: CDR1 SGHTA, CDR2 FQGTGA. The CDR3 is CASSRNLGGVGTGELFF. The CDR3 DNA reads as TGTGCCAGCAGCCGGAACCTAGGCGGGGTCGGGACCGGGGAGCTGTTTTTT.

The gene calls are TRBV11-2 and TRBJ2-7, with 7 bases identical to TRBD1. The ends lost 2 bases at V and 3 bases at J; junction bases unmatched: 1. Germline CDR1 and CDR2: SGHAT and FQNNGV. The CDR3 has 13 residues. The CDR3 nucleotides are TGTGCCAGCAGCTTATGGGACAGCTACGAGCAGTACTTC. Its translation: CASSLWDSYEQYF.

This chain joins TRBV10-1 and TRBJ1-2, with D possibly TRBD1 on 6 matching bases. The CDR3 runs 13 residues. Trimming cost V 5 bases and J 6 bases, with 13 bases left between them. From germline, CDR1 is WNHNN and CDR2 SYGVQD (reference sequence). CDR3 protein: CASSHSGGDGYTF. CDR3 in DNA: TGCGCCAGCAGTCACAGCGGGGGCGATGGCTACACCTTC.

The chain has TRBV19 and TRBJ2-5; TRBD1 is a possible D gene (6 bases). Looked up from germline, CDR1 is LNHDA and CDR2 is SQIVND (reference sequence). This CDR3 region has 14 residues. V was clipped by 5 bases and J by 1 base, with 11 bases between them. The CDR3 DNA is TGTGCCAGTAGTCCGACAGGTACCCAAGAGACCCAGTACTTC. This translates into CASSPTGTQETQYF.

With regard to this clone: A junction boundary mismatches the germline segment, possibly from a read error. This chain joins TRBV7-9 and TRBJ1-1; maybe TRBD1 (5 bases). The CDR3 is 15 residues long. From germline, CDR1 is SEHNR and CDR2 FQNEAQ (reference sequence). The CDR3 DNA reads TGTGCCAGCAGCTTTTTGGCGGGGGGGAACTCTGAAGCTTTCTTT. It encodes CASSFLAGGNSEAFF. Full variable domain (remainder filled in from reference TRBV7-9 and TRBJ1-1): DTGVSQNPRHKITKRGQNVTFRCDPISEHNRLYWYRQTLGQGPEFLTYFQNEAQLEKSRLLSDRFSAERPKGSFSTLEIQRTEQGDSAMYLCASSFLAGGNSEAFFGQGTRLTVV.

This clone was seen a few times. The chain combines TRBV19 with TRBJ2-6; D is undetermined. V was clipped by 6 bases and J by 2 bases, with 8 bases between them. This CDR3 is built from 14 residues. Germline V lookup: CDR1 LNHDA, CDR2 SQIVND (reference sequence). CDR3 nucleotide sequence: TGTGCCAGTAGAAATTGGCCTGGGGCCAACGTCCTGACTTTC. It codes for CASRNWPGANVLTF.

The chain has TRBV10-3 and TRBJ2-3, with D possibly TRBD1 on 6 matching bases. Per the germline V gene, CDR1 is ENHRY and CDR2 is SYGVKD. The CDR3 loop spans 14 amino acids. V lost 6 bases to trimming and J lost 3 bases, with 13 bases between them. Here the CDR3 DNA reads TGTGCCATCAGCAACAGGGCGAGGACAGATACGCAGTATTTT. This translates into CAISNRARTDTQYF.

This clone was seen a single time. The chain employs TRBV21-1 and TRBJ2-2; TRBD1, the table's D call, was not compared with the DNA. TRBV21-1 is deemed a pseudogene. This CDR3 region has 21 residues. The CDR3 region is CASSKFLGGDRAGGYSGELFF. The CDR3 DNA reads TGTGCCAGCAGCAAATTTCTGGGGGGCGACAGGGCCGGGGGATATAGCGGGGAGCTGTTTTTT.

The chain couples TRBV13 to TRBJ2-6, with 11 bases fitting TRBD1. The CDR3 loop spans 18 amino acids. V was clipped by 1 base and J by 1 base; unmatched bases: 3. Germline V gene lookup returns CDR1 PRHDT and CDR2 FYEKMQ (reference sequence). The CDR3 DNA is TGTGCCAGCAGCTTAGCCGGACAGGGGGCATCTGGGGCCAACGTCCTGACTTTC. It specifies CASSLAGQGASGANVLTF.

The chain is built from TRBV5-4 and TRBJ2-5, with D possibly being TRBD1 (6 bases). The DNA end favors TRBJ2-7, so the J call may be wrong. The CDR3 spans 13 residues. Germline assignment: CDR1 SGHNT and CDR2 YYREEE (reference sequence). CDR3 sequence (DNA): TGTGCCAGCAGCCCTACAGGGTTCGGCGAGCAGTACTTC. It codes for CASSPTGFGEQYF.

The chain uses TRBV5-4 and TRBJ2-7; 11 bases fit TRBD2. The CDR3 is made up of 17 amino acids. J was trimmed by 3 bases and V by 7 bases; bases with no gene match: 15. CDR1 and CDR2 (germline): SGHNT, YYREEE (reference sequence). The CDR3 sequence is CASSRASGGLPLYEQYF. In DNA form, the CDR3 reads TGTGCCAGCTCCCGGGCTAGCGGGGGGCTTCCTCTCTACGAGCAGTACTTC.

This clone was counted between two and nine times. This CDR3 is CASSGPDSLRGANVLTF. CDR3 nucleotide sequence: TGTGCCAGCAGCGGACCCGACAGCCTAAGGGGGGCCAACGTCCTGACTTTC. The chain carries TRBV9 and TRBJ2-6, with a possible D match to TRBD1 (5 bases). This CDR3 is built from 17 residues. Trimming pared 3 bases from V and 4 bases from J, leaving 17 bases between. The V gene's germline CDR1 is SGDLS and CDR2 YYNGEE. Combining the CDR3 with reference TRBV9 and TRBJ2-6 gives the whole variable domain DSGVTQTPKHLITATGQRVTLRCSPRSGDLSVYWYQQSLDQGLQFLIQYYNGEERAKGNILERFSAQQFPDLHSELNLSSLELGDSALYFCASSGPDSLRGANVLTFGAGSRLTVL.

This chain links TRBV18 with TRBJ1-2; TRBD1 agrees at 7 bases. The germline CDR1 and CDR2 sequences are KGHSH and LQKENI. The CDR3 runs 14 residues. V shed 5 bases and J 6 bases; nucleotides not matched to a gene: 9. The CDR3 region has the DNA TGTGCCAGCTCATCCCTAATAGACAGGGATGGCTACACCTTC. Translated: CASSSLIDRDGYTF.

The chain employs TRBV4-1 and TRBJ1-1; 7 nucleotides line up with TRBD1. The length of the CDR3 is 15 residues. Looked up from germline, CDR1 is MGHRA and CDR2 is YSYEKL. J was trimmed by 1 base and V by 3 bases; bases with no gene match: 5. In DNA, the CDR3 is TGCGCCAGCAGCCAGATAGGGACAGCGAACACTGAAGCTTTCTTT. This sequence encodes CASSQIGTANTEAFF.

This chain joins TRBV2 and TRBJ2-3, with 13 bases fitting TRBD2. Germline CDR1 and CDR2: SNHLY and FYNNEI. After removal of 4 bases from V and 5 bases from J, the junction contained 12 bases not matched to a gene. This CDR3 is 18 amino acids long. The CDR3 sequence: CASSGGLAGAVLGDTQYF. The CDR3 DNA is TGTGCCAGCAGTGGCGGACTAGCGGGGGCGGTGCTTGGAGATACGCAGTATTTT.

The sample holds a few counts of this clone. The chain couples TRBV5-6 to TRBJ1-1; D is uncertain. V lost 0 bases and J lost 0, with 6 bases in between. The germline V gene has CDR1 SGHDT and CDR2 YYEEEE. This CDR3 comprises 14 residues. CDR3 region: CASSLGGLNTEAFF. CDR3 coding DNA: TGTGCCAGCAGCTTGGGTGGGCTGAACACTGAAGCTTTCTTT.

V gene TRBV5-1 combines with J gene TRBJ2-1; the match to TRBD1 covers 9 bases. After removal of 1 base from V and 6 bases from J, the junction contained 5 bases not matched to a gene. Germline V gene sequence: CDR1 SGHRS, CDR2 YFSETQ. There are 15 residues in the CDR3. The CDR3 DNA is TGCGCCAGCAGCTTGCGGACAGGGGAGATCAATGAGCAGTTCTTC. Translated: CASSLRTGEINEQFF.

V and J are TRBV27 and TRBJ1-2, with TRBD1 matching 7 bases. The germline V gene encodes CDR1 MNHEY and CDR2 SMNVEV (reference sequence). This CDR3 comprises 12 residues. J lost 4 bases, V lost 10 bases, and 6 bases had no gene match. The CDR3 protein is CATQGPLYGYTF. The CDR3 DNA reads as TGTGCCACACAGGGGCCCCTCTATGGCTACACCTTC.

The chain recombines TRBV2 with TRBJ1-3; D gene unclear. V was cut by 5 bases and J by 0 bases, with 17 bases left in between. Germline lookup yields CDR1 SNHLY and CDR2 FYNNEI. The length of the CDR3 is 17 residues. The DNA of the CDR3 is TGTGCCAGCAGTAGTACCCCGGTAGGAGTCTCTGGAAACACCATATATTTT. It translates to CASSSTPVGVSGNTIYF.

The chain links TRBV19 to TRBJ1-6, with 7 bases that match TRBD1. The germline V gene encodes CDR1 LNHDA and CDR2 SQIVND (reference sequence). The CDR3 consists of 16 residues. V lost 5 bases and J lost 4; bases outside the gene matches: 8. CDR3 nucleotide sequence: TGTGCCAGTAGTGACGGGACAGCTAGATATAATTCACCCCTCCACTTT. Translated, it gives CASSDGTARYNSPLHF.